The 11 T cell receptor beta chains given below trace back to one sample, sequenced in a study of blood T cell repertoires in COVID-19. Profiling relied on immunoSEQ multiplex PCR, and the TCRdb table lists in-frame clones only, not all of them. The sample records about 300,000 clones, 83% being singletons. Specimen: peripheral blood. Source of these receptors: a woman between 50 and 59 years old who had recovered from COVID-19.

This clone was counted a single time. The rearrangement uses TRBV4-3 and TRBJ2-7; 10 bases match TRBD2. The CDR3 has 20 residues. The V gene end was trimmed by 1 base and the J gene end by 0 bases; junction bases not matched to a gene: 15. Germline lookup yields CDR1 LGHNA and CDR2 YSLEER. The CDR3 is CASSQGPLAGVLPSSYEQYF. CDR3 nucleotides: TGCGCCAGCAGCCAAGGGCCTCTAGCGGGAGTCCTCCCAAGCTCCTACGAGCAGTACTTC.

The chain recombines TRBV10-3 with TRBJ2-7; maybe TRBD1 (6 bases). With 4 bases removed from V and 7 bases from J, the gap between germline ends came to 29 bases. This CDR3 is 18 amino acids long. The V gene's germline CDR1 is ENHRY and CDR2 SYGVKD. The CDR3, as DNA: TGTGCCATCAGTGGCCCTACTCCCAGGGGACCGGTCTACCAGGAGCAGTACTTC. Translating gives CAISGPTPRGPVYQEQYF.

This clone occurred a few times. J is TRBJ1-1 and V is TRBV6-5; D is perhaps TRBD1 (6 bases). This CDR3 contains 13 residues. Germline values: CDR1 MNHEY, CDR2 SVGAGI. Deletions cut 6 bases from V and 10 bases from J, with 18 bases between. CDR3 residues: CASSPPDSLGAFF. Written as DNA, the CDR3 is TGTGCCAGCAGCCCACCGGACAGCCTAGGAGCTTTCTTT.

This chain joins TRBV27 and TRBJ1-3, with D tentatively TRBD1 (5 bases). The CDR3 is 13 amino acids. V was trimmed by 6 bases and J by 4 bases, leaving 10 bases between them. The germline gives CDR1 MNHEY, CDR2 SMNVEV (reference sequence). This CDR3 is CASRRQGGNTIYF. DNA for the CDR3: TGTGCCAGCAGAAGGCAGGGAGGAAACACCATATATTTT.

The V and J genes are TRBV6-2 or TRBV6-3 and TRBJ2-3; no clear D. This CDR3 region has 14 residues. The germline V gene has CDR1 MNHEY and CDR2 SVGEGT. Deletions cut 5 bases from V and 2 bases from J, with 11 bases between. CDR3 in amino acids: CASSGLASTDTQYF. The CDR3 DNA reads TGTGCCAGCAGTGGATTAGCCTCCACAGATACGCAGTATTTT.

The CDR3 DNA reads TGCAGCGTTGGGCTCAACACCGGGGAGCTGTTTTTT. Its protein is CSVGLNTGELFF. This rearrangement joins TRBV29-1 to TRBJ2-2; D not certain. Trimming removed 4 bases from V and 2 bases from J, with 5 bases in between. The CDR3 is 12 residues long. Germline lookup yields CDR1 SQVTM and CDR2 ANQGSEA.

The chain joins TRBV12-5 to TRBJ1-1; D gene uncertain. CDR1 is LGHNT, CDR2 FRNRAP, per germline. This CDR3 has 12 amino acids. Trimming left V 7 bases short and J 5 bases short, with 11 bases between. This chain's CDR3 is CASAERGTEAFF. The CDR3 DNA follows: TGTGCTAGTGCCGAACGAGGGACTGAAGCTTTCTTT. Based on the CDR3 plus reference TRBV12-5 and TRBJ1-1, the full variable domain is DARVTQTPRHKVTEMGQEVTMRCQPILGHNTVFWYRQTMMQGLELLAYFRNRAPLDDSGMPKDRFSAEMPDATLATLKIQPSEPRDSAVYFCASAERGTEAFFGQGTRLTVV.

The sample holds many counts of this clone. V and J are TRBV5-1 and TRBJ2-1; TRBD1 matches 8 bases. The germline CDR1 and CDR2 sequences are SGHRS and YFSETQ. This CDR3 has 15 amino acids. J was trimmed by 8 bases and V by 1 base; bases with no gene match: 8. CDR3 region: CASSLTGGSGDEQFF. The CDR3 nucleotides read TGCGCCAGCAGCTTGACAGGGGGTTCAGGCGATGAGCAGTTCTTC.

The chain links TRBV5-1 to TRBJ1-2; D uncertain. Trimming left V 3 bases short and J 8 bases short, with 14 bases between. Germline V lookup: CDR1 SGHRS, CDR2 YFSETQ. CDR3 length: 13 residues. CDR3 loop: CASSSSGVGGYTF. In DNA, the CDR3 is TGCGCCAGCAGCTCCTCCGGGGTCGGCGGCTACACCTTC.

This chain uses TRBV7-2 with TRBJ2-5; D is possibly TRBD2 (6 bases). CDR3 length: 13 amino acids. V lost 5 bases to trimming and J lost 4 bases, with 11 bases between them. The germline gives CDR1 SGHTA, CDR2 FQGNSA. CDR3 amino acids: CASSGGIRETQYF. CDR3 in DNA: TGTGCCAGCAGCGGGGGGATTCGAGAGACCCAGTACTTC.

This clone appeared once. This chain joins TRBV4-3 and TRBJ2-1, with a tentative D call TRBD2 (5 bases). With 4 bases removed from V and 9 bases from J, the gap between germline ends came to 22 bases. In germline, CDR1 is LGHNA, CDR2 YSLEER. The CDR3 is made up of 16 amino acids. The CDR3 sequence is CASSPGPSGISGEQFF. The DNA for the CDR3 is TGCGCCAGCAGCCCAGGTCCAAGCGGTATAAGCGGTGAGCAGTTCTTC.